This T cell receptor beta chain was sequenced in a study of T cell repertoires in cytomegalovirus infection. Study-wide context: Evidence of both CMV infection and a matching HLA type came from public TCR beta signatures.

TCRdb processed the reads anew with MiXCR; each CDR3 protein has one entry. The repertoire holds roughly 250,000 distinct CDR3 sequences, 9% to 15% seen once, with around 1.6% in the top ten. Study-level results: It was HLA-C-restricted CMV-specific TCR beta clonotypes that dominated the response ex vivo. The study identified carriers of CMV plus the relevant HLA from cumulative public TCR beta family frequency.

This clonotype was seen many times. Its antigen remains unidentified. The TCR originated in a human donor in good health (CMV status not recorded). Some clones in this sample may be carry-over from other donors' samples. Sequencing was performed on PBMCs.

The CDR3 DNA follows: TGTGCCAGCAGCTCAGTGGGGGGCGGCTATGGCTACACCTTC. Protein sequence: CASSSVGGGYGYTF. This chain uses TRBV7-2 with TRBJ1-2; tentatively, D is TRBD1 (6 bases). The CDR3 is 14 residues long. Germline V gene sequence: CDR1 SGHTA, CDR2 FQGNSA. V lost 4 bases, J lost 4 bases, and 13 bases lay in between.